The present TCR beta chain was sequenced within a study of T-cell reconstitution after alpha-beta-depleted transplantation in children. Unique molecular identifiers were used to barcode this TCRbeta library. TCRdb passed the PCR reads through MiXCR, listing each CDR3 protein once. The sample carries 150,000 to 250,000 distinct CDR3 sequences, 6.3% recorded once. CDR1 is DFQATT, CDR2 SNEGSKA, per germline (reference sequence). This CDR3 contains 11 residues. V was clipped by 4 bases and J by 3 bases, with 7 bases between them. This clonotype was picked up a small number of times. The rearrangement joins TRBV20-1 to TRBJ2-7; maybe TRBD2 (5 bases). The source was PBMCs, collected before TCRalphabeta/CD19-depleted stem cell transplant. This receptor was obtained from a girl under three years old with combined immunodeficiency, due to receive a stem cell transplant. The CDR3 region is CSATGNYEQYF. CDR3 in DNA: TGCAGTGCTACCGGGAACTACGAGCAGTACTTC.